This record covers a single T cell receptor (beta chain). The sample comes from a study of cytomegalovirus exposure and HLA in healthy donors. Germline trimming cut 4 bases from V and 0 bases from J; bases unmatched to any gene: 3. Germline CDR1 and CDR2: MGHDK and SYGVNS. The CDR3 is 14 amino acids. With 60 Vbeta and 13 Jbeta primers, the PCR was carried out. The protocol was immunoSEQ multiplex PCR, while the TCRdb copy is restricted to in-frame clones and leaves out a portion. The sample has about 160,000 clones; around 84% are singletons. The sequenced material came from PBMCs. The chain has TRBV25-1 and TRBJ2-7; 7 bases are shared with TRBD1. The receptor comes from a man aged 50-60 years in good health and CMV-seropositive. CDR3 region: CASSVAGGSYEQYF. The CDR3 DNA follows: TGTGCCAGCAGTGTGGCAGGGGGCTCCTACGAGCAGTACTTC.